This TCR beta chain was recorded in a study of metastatic and nonmetastatic thyroid tumors. Patients had received no treatment of any kind before thyroid surgery. Concerning this clone itself: The antigen is unknown.

With MiXCR, TCRdb called clones anew from the PCR reads. In the table there are some 19,000 clones, about 25% of which are singletons. Study-wide findings and caveats: The study reportedly found significantly higher TCR beta diversity in malignant thyroid tumors than benign nodules, in blood and tumor.

The source of this sequence is a male donor with papillary thyroid cancer or a benign thyroid nodule (not recorded which). Some clones in this sample may be carry-over from other donors' samples. Sequencing was done on a sample of blood.

The CDR3 sequence: CASSTRTSADTQYF. The DNA for the CDR3 is TGTGCCAGCAGCACCCGGACTAGCGCAGATACGCAGTATTTT. This sequence joins TRBV7-8 and TRBJ2-3, with 9 nucleotides matching TRBD2. With V trimmed by 5 bases and J by 4 bases, 4 bases remained unmatched. Looked up from germline, CDR1 is SGHVS and CDR2 is FQNEAQ. The CDR3 has 14 amino acids.